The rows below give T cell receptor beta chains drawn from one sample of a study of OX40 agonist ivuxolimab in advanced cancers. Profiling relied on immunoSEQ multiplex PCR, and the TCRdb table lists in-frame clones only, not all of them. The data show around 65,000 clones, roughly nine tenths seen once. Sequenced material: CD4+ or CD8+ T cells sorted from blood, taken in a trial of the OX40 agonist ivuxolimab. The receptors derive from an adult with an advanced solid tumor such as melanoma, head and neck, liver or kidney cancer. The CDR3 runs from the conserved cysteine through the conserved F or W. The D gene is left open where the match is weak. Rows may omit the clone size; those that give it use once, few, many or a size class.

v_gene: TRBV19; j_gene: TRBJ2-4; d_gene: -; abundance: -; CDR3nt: TGTGCCAGTAGTACAACCTCGGGGGCGCAGGACAAAAACATTCAGTACTTC; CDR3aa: CASSTTSGAQDKNIQYF
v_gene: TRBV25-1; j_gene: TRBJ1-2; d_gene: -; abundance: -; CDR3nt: TGTGCCAGCAGTGAATTGTCACAGGGCGCCGGTGACTATGGCTACACCTTC; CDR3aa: CASSELSQGAGDYGYTF
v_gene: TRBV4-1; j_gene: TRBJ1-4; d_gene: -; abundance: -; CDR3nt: TGCGCCAGCAGCCAAGACCGGGTAGAAAAACTGTTTTTT; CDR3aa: CASSQDRVEKLFF
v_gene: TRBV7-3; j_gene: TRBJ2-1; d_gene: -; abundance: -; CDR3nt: TGTGCCAGCAGCTTAGACGGGCCGGCCTTAAGCTCCTACAATGAGCAGTTCTTC; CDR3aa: CASSLDGPALSSYNEQFF
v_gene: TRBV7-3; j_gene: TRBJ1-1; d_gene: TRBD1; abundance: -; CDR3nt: TGTGCCAGCAGCTCGACAGGGGCGACTGAAGCTTTCTTT; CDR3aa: CASSSTGATEAFF
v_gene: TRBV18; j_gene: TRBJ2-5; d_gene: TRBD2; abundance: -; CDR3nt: TGTGCCAGCTCACCGTACTTTAGCGGGACCCAAGAGACCCAGTACTTC; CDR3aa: CASSPYFSGTQETQYF
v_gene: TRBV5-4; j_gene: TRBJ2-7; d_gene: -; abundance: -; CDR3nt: TGTGCCAGCAGCTTGGGACAGAGACTCACCTACGAGCAGTACTTC; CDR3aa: CASSLGQRLTYEQYF
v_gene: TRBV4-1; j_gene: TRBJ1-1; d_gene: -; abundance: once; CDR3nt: TGCGCCAGCAGCCAAGAAACCGTGAACACTGAAGCTTTCTTT; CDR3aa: CASSQETVNTEAFF
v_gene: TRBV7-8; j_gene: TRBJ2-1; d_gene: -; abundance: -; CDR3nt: TGTGCCAGCAGCTTAGGTGGGGGGGCCTCCTACAATGAGCAGTTCTTC; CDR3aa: CASSLGGGASYNEQFF
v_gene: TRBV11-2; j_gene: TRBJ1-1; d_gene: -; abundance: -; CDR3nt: TGTGCCAGCAGCTTAGGGTGGGGGCTGGGCGCTGAAGCTTTCTTT; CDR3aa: CASSLGWGLGAEAFF
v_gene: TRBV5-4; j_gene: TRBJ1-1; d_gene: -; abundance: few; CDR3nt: TGTGCCAGCAGCCCGATAGTCCAGAACACTGAAGCTTTCTTT; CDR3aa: CASSPIVQNTEAFF
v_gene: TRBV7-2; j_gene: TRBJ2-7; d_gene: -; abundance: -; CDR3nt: TGTGCCAGCAGCTCGTGGCGAATCTGGGAGCAGTACTTC; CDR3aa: CASSSWRIWEQYF
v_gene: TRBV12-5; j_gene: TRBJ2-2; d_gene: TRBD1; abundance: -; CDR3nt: TGTGCTAGTGGTTTGGCGTCAGGGGGCACGGTCGGGGAGCTGTTTTTT; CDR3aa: CASGLASGGTVGELFF
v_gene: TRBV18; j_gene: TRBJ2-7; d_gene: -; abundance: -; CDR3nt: TGTGCCAGCTCACCAGACAGGACCTACGAGCAGTACTTC; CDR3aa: CASSPDRTYEQYF
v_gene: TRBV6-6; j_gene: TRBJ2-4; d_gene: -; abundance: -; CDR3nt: TGTGCCAGCACCGGACAGAGAGACATTCAGTACTTC; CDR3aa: CASTGQRDIQYF
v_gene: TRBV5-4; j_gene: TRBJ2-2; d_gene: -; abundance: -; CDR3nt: TGTGCCAGCAGCTTGGAACAGGGTAGCAAAACCGGGGAGCTGTTTTTT; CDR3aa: CASSLEQGSKTGELFF
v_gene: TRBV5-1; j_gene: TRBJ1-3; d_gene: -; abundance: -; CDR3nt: TGCGCCAGCAGCTTGGAATCGGTGAGCTCTGGAAACACCATATATTTT; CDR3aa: CASSLESVSSGNTIYF
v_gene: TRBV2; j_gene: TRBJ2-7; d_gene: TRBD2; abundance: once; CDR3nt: TGTGCCAGCAGTGACGGGACTAGTGGCTACGAGCAGTACTTC; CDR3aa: CASSDGTSGYEQYF
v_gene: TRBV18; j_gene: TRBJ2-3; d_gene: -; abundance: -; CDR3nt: TGTGCCAGCTCACCTAGGACGGGCGCCTCAGATACGCAGTATTTT; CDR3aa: CASSPRTGASDTQYF
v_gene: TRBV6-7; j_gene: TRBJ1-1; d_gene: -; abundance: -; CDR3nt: TGTGCCAGCAGCAAGGGGAGAGATAACACTGAAGCTTTCTTT; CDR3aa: CASSKGRDNTEAFF
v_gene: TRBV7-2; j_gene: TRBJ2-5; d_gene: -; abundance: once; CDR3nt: TGTGCCAGCAACCAACTCGGCGGGCTTCAAGAGACCCAGTACTTC; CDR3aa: CASNQLGGLQETQYF
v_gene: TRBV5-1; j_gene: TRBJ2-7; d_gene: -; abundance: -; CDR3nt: TGCGCCAGCAGCTTGGGCCTGACAGGGCAGGCGGGAGAGCAGTACTTC; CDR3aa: CASSLGLTGQAGEQYF
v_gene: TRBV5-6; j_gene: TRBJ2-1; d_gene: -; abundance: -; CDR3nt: TGTGCCAGCAGCTTGATCGGGGTCAATGAGCAGTTCTTC; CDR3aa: CASSLIGVNEQFF
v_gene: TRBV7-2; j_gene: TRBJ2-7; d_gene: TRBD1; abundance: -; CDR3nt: TGTGCCAGCAGCTTAGAGTGGAGACAGGGGGTAGGCGAGCAGTACTTC; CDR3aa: CASSLEWRQGVGEQYF
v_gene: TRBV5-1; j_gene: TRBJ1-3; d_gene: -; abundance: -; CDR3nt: TGCGCCAGCAGCTTGGGAGGCGGGACTGGAAACACCATATATTTT; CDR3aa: CASSLGGGTGNTIYF
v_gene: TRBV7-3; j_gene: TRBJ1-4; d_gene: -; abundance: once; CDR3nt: TGTGCCAGCAGCCCCCAAGGAGACCTTAATGAAAAACTGTTTTTT; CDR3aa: CASSPQGDLNEKLFF
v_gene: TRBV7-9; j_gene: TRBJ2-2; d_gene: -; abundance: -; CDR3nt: TGTGCCAGCAGCCCCCGGAACCGGGCGCCGAACACCGGGGAGCTGTTTTTT; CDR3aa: CASSPRNRAPNTGELFF
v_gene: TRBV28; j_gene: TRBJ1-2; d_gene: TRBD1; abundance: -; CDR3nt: TGTGCCAGCAGCCGGGACAGGGGTATCTATGGCTACACCTTC; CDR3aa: CASSRDRGIYGYTF
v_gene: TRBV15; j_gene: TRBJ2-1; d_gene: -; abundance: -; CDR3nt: TGTGCCACCAGCTACAAAGGGGACGAGCAGTTCTTC; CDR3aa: CATSYKGDEQFF
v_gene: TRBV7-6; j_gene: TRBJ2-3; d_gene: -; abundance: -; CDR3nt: TGTGCCAGCAGCTTGGGCAACGCAGATACGCAGTATTTT; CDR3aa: CASSLGNADTQYF
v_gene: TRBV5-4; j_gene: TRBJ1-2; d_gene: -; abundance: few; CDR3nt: TGTGCCAGCAGCGTCCTCCAGAGCTATGGCTACACCTTC; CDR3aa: CASSVLQSYGYTF
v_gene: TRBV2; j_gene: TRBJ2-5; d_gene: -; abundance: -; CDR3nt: TGTGCCAGCTCGAGTTTGGGGCAACCCGACCAAGAGACCCAGTACTTC; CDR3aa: CASSSLGQPDQETQYF
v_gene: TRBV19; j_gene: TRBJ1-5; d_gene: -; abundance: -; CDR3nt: TGTGCCAGTAGTATGGTAGGAGGTTTTAGCAATCAGCCCCAGCATTTT; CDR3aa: CASSMVGGFSNQPQHF
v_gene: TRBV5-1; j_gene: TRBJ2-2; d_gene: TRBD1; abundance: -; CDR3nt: TGCGCCAGCAGCTTGATCAGCAAGGGGACAGGGACCAACACCGGGGAGCTGTTTTTT; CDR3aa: CASSLISKGTGTNTGELFF
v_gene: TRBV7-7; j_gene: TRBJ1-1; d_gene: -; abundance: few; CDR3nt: TGTGCTAGCAGCTTAGTGGGCGAGGTGAACACTGAAGCTTTCTTT; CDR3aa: CASSLVGEVNTEAFF
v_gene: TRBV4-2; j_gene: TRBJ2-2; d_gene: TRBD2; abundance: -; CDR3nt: TGTGCCAGCAGCCCCAACCGGGCTAGCGGGGGGGGGAACACCGGGGAGCTGTTTTTT; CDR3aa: CASSPNRASGGGNTGELFF
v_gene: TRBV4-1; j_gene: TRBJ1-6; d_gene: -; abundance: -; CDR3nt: TGCGCCAGCCAACGTGAGGTAGCCAATTCATATAATTCACCCCTCCACTTT; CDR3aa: CASQREVANSYNSPLHF
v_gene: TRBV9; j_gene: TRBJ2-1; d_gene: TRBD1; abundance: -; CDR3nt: TGTGCCAGCAGCGCCATGACAGGGGTGGCTCAACCCTACAATGAGCAGTTCTTC; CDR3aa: CASSAMTGVAQPYNEQFF
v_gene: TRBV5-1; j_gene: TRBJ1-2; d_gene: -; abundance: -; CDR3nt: TGCGCCAGCAGAATCACAGGTGGTGATGGCTACACCTTC; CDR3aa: CASRITGGDGYTF
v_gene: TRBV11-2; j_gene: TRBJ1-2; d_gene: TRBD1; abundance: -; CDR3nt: TGTGCCAGCAGGTTAAATACAGGGGGCGCGAGCTATGGCTACACCTTC; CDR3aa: CASRLNTGGASYGYTF
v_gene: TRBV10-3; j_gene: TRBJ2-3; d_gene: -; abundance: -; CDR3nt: TGTGCCACCGCTTTGGGGGCAGATACGCAGTATTTT; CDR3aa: CATALGADTQYF
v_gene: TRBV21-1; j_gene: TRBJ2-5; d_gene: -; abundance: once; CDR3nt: TGTGCCAGCAGCAAAGATCTCGTATCCGCGACAGACCTTCAAGAGACCCAGTACTTC; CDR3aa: CASSKDLVSATDLQETQYF